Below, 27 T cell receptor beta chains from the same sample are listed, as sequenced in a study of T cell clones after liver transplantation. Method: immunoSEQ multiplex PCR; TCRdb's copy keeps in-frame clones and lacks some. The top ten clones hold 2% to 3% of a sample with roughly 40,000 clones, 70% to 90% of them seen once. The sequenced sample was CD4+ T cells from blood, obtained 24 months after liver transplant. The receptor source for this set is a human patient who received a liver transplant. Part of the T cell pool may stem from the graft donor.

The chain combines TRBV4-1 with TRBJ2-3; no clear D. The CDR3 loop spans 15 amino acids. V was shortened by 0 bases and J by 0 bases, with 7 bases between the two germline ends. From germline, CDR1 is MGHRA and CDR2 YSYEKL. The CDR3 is CASSQDSPSTDTQYF. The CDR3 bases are TGCGCCAGCAGCCAAGACTCCCCGAGCACAGATACGCAGTATTTT.

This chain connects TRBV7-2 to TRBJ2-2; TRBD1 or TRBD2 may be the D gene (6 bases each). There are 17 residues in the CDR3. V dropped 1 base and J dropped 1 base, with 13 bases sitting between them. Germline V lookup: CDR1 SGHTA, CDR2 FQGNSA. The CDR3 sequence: CASSLGGRGQNTGELFF. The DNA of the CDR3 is TGTGCCAGCAGCTTAGGAGGTCGGGGGCAGAACACCGGGGAGCTGTTTTTT.

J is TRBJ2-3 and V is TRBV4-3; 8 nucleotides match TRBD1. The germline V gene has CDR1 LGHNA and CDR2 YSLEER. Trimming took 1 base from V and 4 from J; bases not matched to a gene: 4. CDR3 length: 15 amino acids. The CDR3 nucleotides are TGCGCCAGCAGCCAAGCAGCACAGGGGGCAGATACGCAGTATTTT. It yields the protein CASSQAAQGADTQYF.

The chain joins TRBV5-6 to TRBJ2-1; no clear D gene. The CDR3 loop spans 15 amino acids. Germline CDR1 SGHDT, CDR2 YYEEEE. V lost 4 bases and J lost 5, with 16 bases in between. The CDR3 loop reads CASSPGSIHHNEQFF. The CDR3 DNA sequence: TGTGCCAGCAGCCCCGGTTCTATCCATCACAATGAGCAGTTCTTC.

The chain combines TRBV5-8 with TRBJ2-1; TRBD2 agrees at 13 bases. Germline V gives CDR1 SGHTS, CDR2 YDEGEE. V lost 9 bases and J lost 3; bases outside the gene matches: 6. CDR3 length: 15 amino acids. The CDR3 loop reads CATTGTSGIYNEQFF. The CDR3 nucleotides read TGTGCCACCACCGGGACTAGCGGGATCTACAATGAGCAGTTCTTC.

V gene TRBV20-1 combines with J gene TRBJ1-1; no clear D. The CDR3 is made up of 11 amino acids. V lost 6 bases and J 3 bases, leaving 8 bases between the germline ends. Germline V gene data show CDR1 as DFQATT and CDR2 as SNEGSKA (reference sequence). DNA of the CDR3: TGCAGTGCCCTGGGTGACACTGAAGCTTTCTTT. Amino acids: CSALGDTEAFF.

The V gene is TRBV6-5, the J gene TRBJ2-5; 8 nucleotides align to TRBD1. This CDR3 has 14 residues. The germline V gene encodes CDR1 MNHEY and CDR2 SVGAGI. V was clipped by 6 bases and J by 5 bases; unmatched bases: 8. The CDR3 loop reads CASRAGGLGETQYF. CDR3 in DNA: TGTGCCAGCAGAGCAGGGGGCTTAGGGGAGACCCAGTACTTC.

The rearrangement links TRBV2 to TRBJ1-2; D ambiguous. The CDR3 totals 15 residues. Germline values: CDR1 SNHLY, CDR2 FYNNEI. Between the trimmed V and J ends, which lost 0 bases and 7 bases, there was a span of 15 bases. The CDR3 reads CASSEAVQGIGGYTF. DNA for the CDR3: TGTGCCAGCAGTGAAGCGGTACAAGGAATCGGTGGCTACACCTTC. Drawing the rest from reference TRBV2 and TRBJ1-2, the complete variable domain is EPEVTQTPSHQVTQMGQEVILRCVPISNHLYFYWYRQILGQKVEFLVSFYNNEISEKSEIFDDQFSVERPDGSNFTLKIRSTKLEDSAMYFCASSEAVQGIGGYTFGSGTRLTVV.

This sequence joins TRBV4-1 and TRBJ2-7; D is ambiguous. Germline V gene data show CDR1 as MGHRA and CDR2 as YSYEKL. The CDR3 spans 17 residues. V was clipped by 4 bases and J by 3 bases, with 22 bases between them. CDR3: CASSRLPPPSLFYEQYF. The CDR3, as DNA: TGCGCCAGCAGCCGCCTGCCTCCCCCGAGCCTCTTCTACGAGCAGTACTTC.

CDR3 coding DNA: TGTGCCAGCAGGGGACAGGTGATTAATTCACCCCTCCACTTT. It translates to CASRGQVINSPLHF. The chain has TRBV2 and TRBJ1-6; TRBD1 matches at 8 bases. V gave up 6 bases and J gave up 6 bases; unmatched junction bases: 4. Germline CDR1 reads SNHLY; CDR2 reads FYNNEI. The CDR3 length is 14 residues.

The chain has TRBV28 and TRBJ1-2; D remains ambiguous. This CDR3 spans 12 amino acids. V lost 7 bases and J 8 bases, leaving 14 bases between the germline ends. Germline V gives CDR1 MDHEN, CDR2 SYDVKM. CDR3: CASTPPLGGYTF. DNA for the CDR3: TGTGCCAGCACCCCTCCATTAGGAGGCTACACCTTC.

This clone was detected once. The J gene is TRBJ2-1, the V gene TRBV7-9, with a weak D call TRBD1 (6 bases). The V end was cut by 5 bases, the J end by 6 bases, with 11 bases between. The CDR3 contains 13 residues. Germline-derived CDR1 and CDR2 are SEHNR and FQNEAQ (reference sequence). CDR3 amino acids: CASSRAGANEQFF. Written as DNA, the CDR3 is TGTGCCAGCAGCCGTGCAGGGGCCAATGAGCAGTTCTTC.

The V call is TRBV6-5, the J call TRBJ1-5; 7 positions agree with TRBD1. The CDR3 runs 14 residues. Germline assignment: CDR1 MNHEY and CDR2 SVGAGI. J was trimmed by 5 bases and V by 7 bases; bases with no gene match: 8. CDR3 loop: CASKFRGNHQPQHF. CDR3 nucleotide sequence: TGTGCCAGCAAATTCAGGGGGAACCATCAGCCCCAGCATTTT.

The CDR3 is CASSSSVSGVKKLFF. CDR3 bases: TGTGCCAGCAGCTCTTCAGTCTCGGGGGTTAAAAAACTGTTTTTT. The V gene is TRBV5-6, the J gene TRBJ1-4, with a possible D match to TRBD1 (5 bases). Germline assignment: CDR1 SGHDT and CDR2 YYEEEE. Deletions cut 3 bases from V and 9 bases from J, with 18 bases between. This CDR3 is 15 amino acids long.

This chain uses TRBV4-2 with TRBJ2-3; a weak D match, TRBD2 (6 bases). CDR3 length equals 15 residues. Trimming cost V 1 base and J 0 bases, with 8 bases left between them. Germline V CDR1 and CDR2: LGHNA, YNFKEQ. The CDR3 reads CASSQVRDSTDTQYF. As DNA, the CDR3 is TGTGCCAGCAGCCAAGTGCGGGACAGCACAGATACGCAGTATTTT.

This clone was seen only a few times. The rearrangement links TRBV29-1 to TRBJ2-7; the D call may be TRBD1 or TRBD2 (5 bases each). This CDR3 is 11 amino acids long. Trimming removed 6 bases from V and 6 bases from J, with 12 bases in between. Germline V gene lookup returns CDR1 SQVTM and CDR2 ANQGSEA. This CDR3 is CSVSRGAEQYF. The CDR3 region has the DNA TGCAGCGTCTCAAGGGGAGCCGAGCAGTACTTC.

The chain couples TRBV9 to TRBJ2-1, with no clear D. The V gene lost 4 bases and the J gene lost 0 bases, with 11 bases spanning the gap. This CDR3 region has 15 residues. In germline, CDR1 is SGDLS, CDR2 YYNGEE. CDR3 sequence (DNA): TGTGCCAGCAGCCAATTACTTTACTCCTACAATGAGCAGTTCTTC. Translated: CASSQLLYSYNEQFF. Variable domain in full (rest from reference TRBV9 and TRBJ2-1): DSGVTQTPKHLITATGQRVTLRCSPRSGDLSVYWYQQSLDQGLQFLIQYYNGEERAKGNILERFSAQQFPDLHSELNLSSLELGDSALYFCASSQLLYSYNEQFFGPGTRLTVL.

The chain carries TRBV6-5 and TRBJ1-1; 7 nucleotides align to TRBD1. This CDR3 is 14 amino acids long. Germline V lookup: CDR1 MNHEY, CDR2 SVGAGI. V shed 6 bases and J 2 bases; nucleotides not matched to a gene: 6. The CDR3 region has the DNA TGTGCCAGCAGCAAGAGACAGGGTAACACTGAAGCTTTCTTT. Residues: CASSKRQGNTEAFF.

The CDR3 region is CASSKTGRETQYF. CDR3 nucleotide sequence: TGTGCCAGCAGCAAGACAGGGAGAGAGACCCAGTACTTC. The chain carries TRBV6-4 and TRBJ2-5, with 7 bases fitting TRBD1. This CDR3 spans 13 amino acids. CDR1 and CDR2 from the germline V gene are MRHNA and SNTAGT. V lost 6 bases to trimming and J lost 4 bases; unmatched junction nucleotides: 5.

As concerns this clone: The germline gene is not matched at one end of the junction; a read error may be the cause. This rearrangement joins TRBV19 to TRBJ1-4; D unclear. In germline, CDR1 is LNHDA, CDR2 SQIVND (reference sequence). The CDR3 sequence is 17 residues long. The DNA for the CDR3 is TGTGCCAGTAGTCTAGATCTCGGGCGGGCCCGGAATGAAAAACTGTTTTTT. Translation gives CASSLDLGRARNEKLFF.

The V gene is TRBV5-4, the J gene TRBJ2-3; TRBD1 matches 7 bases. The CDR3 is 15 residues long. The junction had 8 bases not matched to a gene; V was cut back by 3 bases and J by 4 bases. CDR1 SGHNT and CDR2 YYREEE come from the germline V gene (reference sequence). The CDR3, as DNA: TGTGCCAGCAGCTCGGCGGGCCAGGGGGCAGATACGCAGTATTTT. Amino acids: CASSSAGQGADTQYF.

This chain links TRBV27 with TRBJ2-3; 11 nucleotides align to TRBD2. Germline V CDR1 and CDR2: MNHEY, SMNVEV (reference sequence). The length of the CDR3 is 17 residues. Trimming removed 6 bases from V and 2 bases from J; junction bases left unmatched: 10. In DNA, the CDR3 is TGTGCCAGCAGCCTGAAAGCTAGCGGGGGGCCCACAGATACGCAGTATTTT. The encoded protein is CASSLKASGGPTDTQYF.

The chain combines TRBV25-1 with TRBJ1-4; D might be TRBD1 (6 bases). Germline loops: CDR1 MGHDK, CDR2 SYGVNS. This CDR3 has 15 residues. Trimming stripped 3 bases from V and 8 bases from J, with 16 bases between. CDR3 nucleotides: TGTGCCAGCAGTGAGTACAGGGCCGAGGGGGAAAAACTGTTTTTT. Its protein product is CASSEYRAEGEKLFF.

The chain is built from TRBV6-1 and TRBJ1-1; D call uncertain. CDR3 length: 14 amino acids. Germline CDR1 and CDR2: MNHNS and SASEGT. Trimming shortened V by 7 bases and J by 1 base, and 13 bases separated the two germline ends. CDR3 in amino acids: CASKVRIGNTEAFF. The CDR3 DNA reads TGTGCCAGCAAAGTCAGGATCGGGAACACTGAAGCTTTCTTT.

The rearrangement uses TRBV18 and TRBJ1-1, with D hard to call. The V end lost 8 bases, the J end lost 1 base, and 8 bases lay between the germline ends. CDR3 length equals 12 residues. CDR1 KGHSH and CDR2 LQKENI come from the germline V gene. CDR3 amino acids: CASLIGNTEAFF. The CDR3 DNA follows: TGTGCCAGCCTAATTGGGAACACTGAAGCTTTCTTT.

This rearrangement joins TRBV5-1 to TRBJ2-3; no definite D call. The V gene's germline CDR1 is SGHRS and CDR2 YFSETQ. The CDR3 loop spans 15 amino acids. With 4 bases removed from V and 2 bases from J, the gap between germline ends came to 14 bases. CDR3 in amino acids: CASSPVSRPTDTQYF. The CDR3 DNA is TGCGCCAGCAGCCCTGTAAGCAGGCCCACAGATACGCAGTATTTT.

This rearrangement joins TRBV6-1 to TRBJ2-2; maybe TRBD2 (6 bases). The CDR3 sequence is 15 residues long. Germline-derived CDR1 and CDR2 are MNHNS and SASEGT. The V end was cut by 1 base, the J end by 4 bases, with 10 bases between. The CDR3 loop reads CASSEVVGGTGELFF. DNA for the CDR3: TGTGCCAGCAGTGAAGTTGTGGGGGGCACCGGGGAGCTGTTTTTT.